This TCR beta chain was obtained from a study of spatial heterogeneity in lung cancer (dated by TCRdb to the late 2010s). At the level of the whole study: More beta-chain than alpha-chain transcripts were consistently detected, likely reflecting higher beta-chain transcript abundance. In non-small cell lung cancer, the study quantitatively compared TCR alpha and beta repertoires across several tumor regions, matched nontumor lung, and blood. Both alpha and beta chains were TCR-sequenced in samples taken at surgery, namely 220 tumor regions, around 61 matched nontumor lung samples and some 53 PBMC samples. Nonsynonymous mutation counts, determined by whole-exome sequencing of tumor tissue, were related to features of the TCR repertoire. In the raw uncorrected reads, each unique combination of TCR and UMI appeared more than ten times on average. Overall study outcomes, separate from this receptor: Additional single-cell paired TCR alpha and beta sequencing was considered necessary to confirm, at a functional level, the hypothesis that regional TCRs recognize regional mutations. Ubiquitous expanded tumor TCRs showed up in blood more often at tumor resection than at routine follow-up.

This clonotype was counted at least ten times. The antigen it recognizes is unknown. No per-base quality is available; no much larger clone lies one base away. Spanning cysteine to phenylalanine, the CDR3 consists of 15 amino acids. CDR3 DNA is the only sequence kept; it has 45 bases, read in frame from the first base. V loses 2 bases of germline sequence and J loses 7 bases, and the interval between the two ends is 12 bases. The germline V gene gives CDR1 as WSHSY and CDR2 as SAAADI. The time point label for this specimen denotes: sample taken at primary tumor resection. For TCR sequencing, whole RNA was extracted from tumor and nontumor lung tissue, or from cryopreserved PBMC samples, and no cell sorting was done. The donors were 60 to 80 patients from the lung TRACERx cohort who had early-stage, untreated non-small cell lung cancer. Patients were selected for TCR sequencing only if sufficient RNA was available from at least two tumor regions.

Receptor libraries were prepared by 5' RACE. The sequencer listed for this sample is NextSeq 500. The TCR library protocol attached a unique molecular identifier to each TCR cDNA molecule to allow correction of PCR and sequencing errors. From the authors' description of their analysis: Decombinator tools were used for TCR identification, UMI-based error correction and CDR3 extraction. Expanded TCRs were defined as those above a frequency of 2 per 1,000, corresponding to the top 1% of the tumor frequency distribution. Rényi diversity was computed with the R vegan package after subsampling each repertoire 100 times to 5,000 TCRs. CDR3 similarity networks were built from amino acid triplet string-kernel similarity, with CDR3s being connected when pairwise similarity was above 0.82. TCRdb's own reprocessing of the public reads used fastp at Q25 and MiXCR and kept productive beta chains. Duplicate CDR3 protein sequences are folded into a single record with the most common DNA and genes. What appears here as the V and J calls and clone size reflects TCRdb's work, not the paper's. The sample includes 20,000 to 25,000 distinct CDR3 sequences, with roughly 4.6% observed a single time. The top ten clonotypes cover 7.4% of the sample.

The sequence came from a male donor with early-stage non-small cell lung cancer. The rearranged segments are TRBV10-2 and TRBJ1-6; a tentative D match to TRBD1 spans 6 bases. Sequenced here: PBMCs, sampled at surgery. The sequenced DNA: TGCGCCAGCAGTGAGAGGGGGGGGGCCAATTCACCCCTCCACTTT. It translates to CASSERGGANSPLHF.